Listed below are T cell receptor beta chains from one sample, sequenced in a study of identical twins. Via MiXCR, TCRdb re-called the 5' RACE reads, giving one row per CDR3 protein. The sample records fewer than 250,000 distinct CDR3 sequences, around a tenth being singletons. The specimen was memory (CD45RO+) T cells sorted from blood. The receptors shown here come from a woman aged 18-29 years in good health. CDR3s include the opening cysteine and the closing phenylalanine or tryptophan. Each record gives: V gene, J gene, clone size, CDR3 protein. Clone size is shown for a subset of rows, as once, few, many or a class of expanded clone.

TRBV20-1,TRBJ2-3,-,CSASERGLAGEDTQYF
TRBV12-3/TRBV12-4,TRBJ2-7,-,CASSIDSSEQYF
TRBV9,TRBJ2-5,many,CASSVAAEGKETQYF
TRBV18,TRBJ1-1,-,CASSPSTGSPTEAFF
TRBV7-7,TRBJ2-5,-,CASSYGLAGQETQYF
TRBV20-1,TRBJ2-1,-,CSAKRNEQFF
TRBV5-1,TRBJ2-5,many,CASSNGETQYF
TRBV4-1,TRBJ2-6,-,CASSQAVAGAGANVLTF
TRBV20-1,TRBJ2-1,-,CSASNNGGSRVNEQFF
TRBV6-2/TRBV6-3,TRBJ2-7,-,CASSFRSGRVENEQYF
TRBV7-3,TRBJ2-2,many,CASSLKDRGELFF
TRBV7-6,TRBJ2-7,many,CASSLAISAYEQYF
TRBV3-2,TRBJ2-3,-,CASAPFGKISSGGIRDTQYF
TRBV3-1,TRBJ1-1,few,CASSHPGLANTEAFF
TRBV7-9,TRBJ1-1,few,CASSFTEDTEAFF
TRBV7-9,TRBJ2-5,-,CASSPTDPAERVFGF
TRBV7-6,TRBJ1-5,many,CASGERQPQHF
TRBV5-6,TRBJ2-5,-,CASSPRVGVKRTQYF
TRBV6-1,TRBJ1-6,few,CASRSHANSPLHF
TRBV20-1,TRBJ1-4,few,CSARRGSGEKLFF
TRBV20-1,TRBJ2-3,few,CSQGFSTDTQYF
TRBV12-5,TRBJ2-1,-,CASGLRGGQFF
TRBV20-1,TRBJ2-7,-,CSASHLDRVTYEQYF
TRBV4-3,TRBJ1-6,-,CASSRHLTMGNSPLHF
TRBV7-2,TRBJ2-1,few,CASSLGASKYNEQFF